Presented here are 5 T cell receptor beta chains from one specimen sequenced in a study of blood T cell repertoires in COVID-19. Using immunoSEQ multiplex PCR, the repertoire was profiled, and TCRdb retains in-frame clones only, with some absent. The sample has 250,000 to 400,000 clones, 85% seen once. Sequencing was carried out using PBMCs or T cells enriched from blood (not recorded which). These TCRs come from a woman in her 30s who had been exposed to COVID-19.

The V call is TRBV10-2, the J call TRBJ1-1; D not resolved. Per germline, CDR1 WSHSY and CDR2 SAAADI. The CDR3 runs 13 residues. CDR3 nucleotides: TGCGCAACCCAGCTAGACCCAGCAACTGAAGCTTTCTTT. Translation: CATQLDPATEAFF.

The CDR3 DNA sequence: TGTGCCAGCAGTGAATACAAGGGGCCGGATGAAAAACTGTTTTTT. Translated: CASSEYKGPDEKLFF. This sequence joins TRBV25-1 and TRBJ1-4; possible D gene TRBD1, 5 bases. The CDR3 is made up of 15 amino acids. Germline V gene data show CDR1 as MGHDK and CDR2 as SYGVNS. V was shortened by 0 bases and J by 6 bases, with 11 bases between the two germline ends.

The J gene is TRBJ1-1, the V gene TRBV11-3; D perhaps matches TRBD1 (5 bases). The CDR3 contains 13 residues. Trimming left V 3 bases short and J 8 bases short, with 13 bases between. Per the germline V gene, CDR1 is SGHNT and CDR2 is YENEEA. The CDR3 reads CASSFEGATEAFF. The CDR3 nucleotides read TGTGCCAGCAGCTTTGAAGGGGCCACAGAAGCTTTCTTT.

This rearrangement joins TRBV9 to TRBJ2-3; D is undetermined. CDR1 and CDR2 (germline): SGDLS, YYNGEE. This CDR3 is built from 12 residues. With 0 bases removed from V and 5 bases from J, the gap between germline ends came to 4 bases. Here the CDR3 reads CASSVAGDTQYF. CDR3 in DNA: TGTGCCAGCAGCGTAGCCGGAGATACGCAGTATTTT.

The V gene is TRBV30, the J gene TRBJ2-7; D perhaps matches TRBD2 (5 bases). The CDR3 totals 12 residues. CDR1 is GTSNPN, CDR2 SVGIG, per germline (reference sequence). Trimming shortened V by 0 bases and J by 5 bases, and 8 bases separated the two germline ends. The DNA for the CDR3 is TGTGCCTGGAGTGTAAACGGGGACGAGCAGTACTTC. Protein sequence: CAWSVNGDEQYF.